The 23 T cell receptor beta chains listed next were all sequenced from one sample in a study of identical twins. MiXCR was run by TCRdb on the 5' RACE reads, yielding one entry per CDR3 protein. The sample lists 600,000 to 800,000 distinct CDR3 sequences, 21% seen once, with roughly 4% in the top ten. These data also featured in a second study, about T cells expressing NK-cell markers.

Sample: PBMCs. The source is a woman aged 18-35 years in good health.

This clonotype was picked up many times. The V gene is TRBV6-1, the J gene TRBJ2-3; 10 bases align to TRBD2. This CDR3 is built from 14 residues. Unmatched junction bases numbered 5, after V lost 7 bases and J lost 4 bases. The germline gives CDR1 MNHNS, CDR2 SASEGT. The CDR3 spells CASTSGGASDTQYF. CDR3 coding DNA: TGTGCCAGCACGAGCGGGGGGGCGTCAGATACGCAGTATTTT.

This clonotype occurred many times. The chain employs TRBV29-1 and TRBJ2-6; no clear D gene. Trimming removed 7 bases at V and 1 base at J, with 8 bases between. The germline V gene encodes CDR1 SQVTM and CDR2 ANQGSEA. This CDR3 spans 13 amino acids. The CDR3 sequence is CSARWSGANVLTF. The CDR3 DNA sequence: TGCAGCGCGAGGTGGTCTGGGGCCAACGTCCTGACTTTC.

This clonotype has a handful of counts. This chain links TRBV12-3 or TRBV12-4 with TRBJ2-3; 7 positions match TRBD2. The CDR3 is 16 amino acids. V was pared by 5 bases and J by 6 bases, with 14 bases of the junction left unmatched. The CDR3 bases are TGTGCCAGCAGTCCCCTGAGGGCGGGGGTGATTGATACGCAGTATTTT. It is translated as CASSPLRAGVIDTQYF.

This clonotype was seen more than once but under ten times. The chain combines TRBV13 with TRBJ2-7, with D maybe TRBD2 (5 bases). Trimming removed 7 bases at V and 1 base at J, with 11 bases between. CDR3 size: 13 residues. Germline lookup yields CDR1 PRHDT and CDR2 FYEKMQ (reference sequence). The CDR3 loop is CASIPPGSYEQYF. The CDR3, as DNA: TGTGCCAGCATCCCGCCGGGGTCCTACGAGCAGTACTTC.

This clonotype has only a few counts. The CDR3 nucleotides read TGCAGCGTGCGAACAGGGAACACTGAAGCTTTCTTT. It codes for CSVRTGNTEAFF. This chain connects TRBV29-1 to TRBJ1-1, with D possibly TRBD1 on 5 matching bases. Trimming shortened V by 6 bases and J by 1 base, and 9 bases separated the two germline ends. From germline, CDR1 is SQVTM and CDR2 ANQGSEA. The length of the CDR3 is 12 residues.

The chain carries TRBV11-2 and TRBJ1-3; TRBD1 might be the D (6 bases). Germline lookup yields CDR1 SGHAT and CDR2 FQNNGV. The CDR3 sequence is 13 residues long. V was pared by 5 bases and J by 4 bases, with 9 bases between. In nucleotides, the CDR3 is TGTGCCAGCAGCGTCGACAGGGGAAACACCATATATTTT. It codes for CASSVDRGNTIYF.

Notes on this clonotype: At one of its ends the junction is not consistent with the germline gene, which may arise from a read error. The chain recombines TRBV20-1 with TRBJ2-2, with 8 bases fitting TRBD1. This CDR3 region has 17 residues. CDR1 is DFQATT, CDR2 SNEGSKA, per germline (reference sequence). The CDR3 region is CCARNRGRGHYTGELFF. The DNA for the CDR3 is TGCTGTGCTAGAAACCGCGGCAGGGGGCATTACACCGGGGAGCTGTTTTTT.

The CDR3 region is CASSAGTVVETQYF. The CDR3 nucleotides are TGTGCCAGCAGCGCCGGGACTGTAGTAGAGACCCAGTACTTC. This rearrangement joins TRBV9 to TRBJ2-5; D perhaps matches TRBD2 (6 bases). The CDR3 extends over 14 amino acids. Trimming removed 3 bases from V and 4 bases from J, with 13 bases in between. The germline V gene has CDR1 SGDLS and CDR2 YYNGEE.

This clonotype turned up a few times. The rearrangement uses TRBV20-1 and TRBJ1-5; D ambiguous. V lost 3 bases and J 5 bases, leaving 11 bases between the germline ends. The CDR3 consists of 13 residues. Per germline, CDR1 DFQATT and CDR2 SNEGSKA (reference sequence). Here the CDR3 reads CSARESPDQPQHF. The CDR3 region has the DNA TGCAGTGCTAGGGAGAGTCCGGATCAGCCCCAGCATTTT.

This chain uses TRBV6-2 or TRBV6-3 with TRBJ2-1; D is undetermined. The germline V gene encodes CDR1 MNHEY and CDR2 SVGEGT. CDR3 length: 13 amino acids. V dropped 7 bases and J dropped 0 bases, with 7 bases sitting between them. For the CDR3, the DNA is TGTGCCAGCACGGAGACCTCCTACAATGAGCAGTTCTTC. Protein sequence: CASTETSYNEQFF.

The V call is TRBV5-1, the J call TRBJ2-7; D unresolved. V lost 0 bases and J 3 bases, leaving 13 bases between the germline ends. CDR1 and CDR2 (germline): SGHRS, YFSETQ. This CDR3 spans 15 amino acids. As DNA, the CDR3 is TGCGCCAGCAGCTTGGAGGTCCGGGCCAACTACGAGCAGTACTTC. Protein product: CASSLEVRANYEQYF.

In its sample, this clonotype was seen a few times. The chain is built from TRBV5-1 and TRBJ2-1, with 7 bases lining up with TRBD1. Per the germline V gene, CDR1 is SGHRS and CDR2 is YFSETQ. The ends lost 5 bases at V and 0 bases at J; junction bases unmatched: 5. This CDR3 is built from 15 residues. CDR3 region: CASSPRGISYNEQFF. The CDR3 DNA reads TGCGCCAGCAGTCCCAGGGGGATCTCCTACAATGAGCAGTTCTTC.

The chain carries TRBV5-1 and TRBJ2-7, with a weak D call TRBD1 (6 bases). Trimming removed 0 bases from V and 7 bases from J, with 11 bases in between. The germline CDR1 and CDR2 sequences are SGHRS and YFSETQ. This CDR3 is 13 amino acids long. This CDR3 reads CASSLGQVQEQYF. The CDR3 DNA follows: TGCGCCAGCAGCTTGGGACAGGTCCAAGAGCAGTACTTC.

The CDR3 nucleotides read TGTGCCACCCTGCGAGAGGGAACCGTGTCCTATAATTCACCCCTCCACTTT. Encoded protein: CATLREGTVSYNSPLHF. The chain couples TRBV25-1 to TRBJ1-6; no firm D call. The length of the CDR3 is 17 residues. CDR1 is MGHDK, CDR2 SYGVNS, per germline. Trimming stripped 10 bases from V and 1 base from J, with 20 bases between.

This rearrangement joins TRBV12-3 or TRBV12-4 to TRBJ2-3, with 8 bases fitting TRBD2. Germline trimming cut 5 bases from V and 0 bases from J; bases unmatched to any gene: 7. CDR3 length: 16 residues. The CDR3 loop reads CASSRFSGISTDTQYF. CDR3 nucleotides: TGTGCCAGCAGTCGTTTTAGCGGGATAAGCACAGATACGCAGTATTTT.

The chain links TRBV2 to TRBJ2-1; D is uncertain. CDR3 length: 13 amino acids. Germline CDR1 reads SNHLY; CDR2 reads FYNNEI. V lost 6 bases and J lost 4, with 10 bases in between. CDR3 amino acids: CASRPTEYNEQFF. CDR3 DNA: TGTGCCAGCAGGCCCACAGAGTACAATGAGCAGTTCTTC.

As DNA, the CDR3 is TGTGCCAGCAGCTTAGCGGCCCACACTGAAGCTTTCTTT. Translating it yields CASSLAAHTEAFF. The V call is TRBV7-9, the J call TRBJ1-1; D gene uncertain. CDR3 size: 13 residues. Trimming left V 0 bases short and J 3 bases short, with 5 bases between. From germline, CDR1 is SEHNR and CDR2 FQNEAQ (reference sequence).

The gene calls are TRBV5-4 and TRBJ2-3, with TRBD1 matching 9 bases. Germline V gives CDR1 SGHNT, CDR2 YYREEE (reference sequence). The ends lost 3 bases at V and 6 bases at J; junction bases unmatched: 5. The CDR3 spans 14 residues. The CDR3 loop is CASSSTGGGDTQYF. The CDR3 DNA follows: TGTGCCAGCAGCTCCACAGGGGGCGGGGATACGCAGTATTTT.

This clonotype came up many times. The chain has TRBV20-1 and TRBJ1-2; possible D gene TRBD1, 6 bases. Germline CDR1 reads DFQATT; CDR2 reads SNEGSKA (reference sequence). The CDR3 covers 9 residues. CDR3 amino acids: CSADRGYTF. In nucleotides, the CDR3 is TGCAGCGCAGACAGGGGCTACACCTTC.

This clonotype was counted a few times. V usage is TRBV5-1 and J usage is TRBJ2-7, with D perhaps assigned TRBD1 or TRBD2 (6 bases each). The CDR3 totals 13 residues. Trimming took 5 bases from V and 5 from J, leaving 14 bases between them. Per the germline V gene, CDR1 is SGHRS and CDR2 is YFSETQ. The CDR3 is CASSGTGADEQYF. The CDR3 bases are TGCGCCAGCAGTGGTACGGGGGCAGACGAGCAGTACTTC.

The sample holds a few counts of this clonotype. This chain joins TRBV25-1 and TRBJ2-3; D is uncertain. The germline gives CDR1 MGHDK, CDR2 SYGVNS. The CDR3 runs to 10 residues. Trimming took 8 bases from V and 8 from J, leaving 8 bases between them. DNA of the CDR3: TGTGCCAGCGGGTATGGTACGCAGTATTTT. Its protein product is CASGYGTQYF.

At least ten counts were recorded for this clonotype. The chain carries TRBV5-6 and TRBJ2-3; D perhaps matches TRBD2 (5 bases). Germline values: CDR1 SGHDT, CDR2 YYEEEE. The CDR3 contains 17 residues. The V end was cut by 3 bases, the J end by 1 base, with 18 bases between. This CDR3 is CASSSQRLDRGTDTQYF. For the CDR3, the DNA is TGTGCCAGCAGCTCCCAGCGGTTGGATCGGGGCACAGATACGCAGTATTTT.

This clonotype was seen more than once but under ten times. This chain links TRBV10-1 with TRBJ2-7, with D perhaps matching TRBD1 (5 bases). V lost 7 bases and J 2 bases, leaving 18 bases between the germline ends. This CDR3 spans 15 amino acids. Looked up from germline, CDR1 is WNHNN and CDR2 is SYGVQD (reference sequence). CDR3 in amino acids: CASTARDSPTYEQYF. DNA for the CDR3: TGCGCCAGCACCGCCAGAGACAGTCCTACCTACGAGCAGTACTTC.